The rows below give T cell receptor beta chains drawn from one sample of a study of blood T cell repertoires in COVID-19. Sequencing was performed with immunoSEQ multiplex PCR; in TCRdb, only in-frame clones are kept and a portion is missing. This sample has approximately 360,000 clones; about 89% occur once, and the top ten carry around 1.3%. Sequenced material: peripheral blood. The receptors stem from a man aged 35 to 55 with acute or convalescent COVID-19. The CDR3 runs from the conserved cysteine through the conserved F or W. A D gene is named only where the DNA matches it firmly. Expanded clones get a size class; other rows say once, few or many, or leave the size out.

15 - TRBJ1-5 TRBV27 - CASSPGWGGNQPQHF TGTGCCAGCAGTCCCGGCTGGGGGGGCAATCAGCCCCAGCATTTT
13 once TRBJ1-2 TRBV12-3/TRBV12-4 TRBD1 CASCPDRDYGYTF TGTGCCAGCTGCCCGGACAGGGACTATGGCTACACCTTC
15 - TRBJ2-7 TRBV10-3 - CAISANTRDTYEQYF TGTGCCATCAGCGCAAATACCCGGGACACCTACGAGCAGTACTTC
13 - TRBJ1-2 TRBV28 TRBD1 CASTRDRGVGYTF TGTGCCAGCACCCGGGACAGGGGTGTTGGCTACACCTTC
14 - TRBJ1-5 TRBV18 - CASSASGGSQPQHF TGTGCCAGCTCAGCCTCCGGGGGTAGTCAGCCCCAGCATTTT
12 - TRBJ2-1 TRBV9 - CASSVDSNEQFF TGTGCCAGCAGCGTAGACTCGAATGAGCAGTTCTTC
16 - TRBJ2-3 TRBV10-3 TRBD2 CAISESSSGRADTQYF TGTGCCATCAGTGAGTCTAGTAGCGGGAGGGCAGATACGCAGTATTTT
16 - TRBJ2-4 TRBV28 - CASSVQGDETKNIQYF TGTGCCAGCAGTGTACAGGGAGATGAGACCAAAAACATTCAGTACTTC
15 once TRBJ2-7 TRBV11-1 - CASSLALSTPGEQYF TGTGCCAGCAGCTTAGCGCTTTCCACTCCGGGCGAGCAGTACTTC
13 - TRBJ2-3 TRBV5-5 - CASSDREADTQYF TGTGCCAGCAGCGACAGGGAGGCAGATACGCAGTATTTT
15 - TRBJ2-1 TRBV7-9 TRBD2 CASSLDAGGYNEQFF TGTGCCAGCAGCTTAGACGCGGGAGGGTACAATGAGCAGTTCTTC